These T cell receptor beta chains were read from a single sample in a study of blood T cell repertoires in COVID-19. Profiled with immunoSEQ multiplex PCR; TCRdb holds only in-frame clones, not every one. The table lists about 62,000 clones, over 75% of them singletons. The sequenced sample consisted of peripheral blood. These TCRs come from a woman aged 55 to 70 with COVID-19, enrolled during active disease. Both conserved end residues are part of each CDR3. The D gene is left open where the match is weak. Not all rows give a size; the values are once, few, many and, for expanded clones, a class.

D	V	size	J	DNA	CDR3
.	TRBV6-5	once	TRBJ2-1	TGTGCCAGCTGGACCGGCGCCACAGGGAATGAGCAGTTCTTC	CASWTGATGNEQFF
.	TRBV5-4	.	TRBJ1-2	TGTGCCAGCAGCGTAGGCCCCTCGGGACAAGCTGTAGGTGGCTACACCTTC	CASSVGPSGQAVGGYTF
TRBD1	TRBV24-1	.	TRBJ2-1	TGTGCCACCAGTGATCCCCGGGACAGGGGAGGCAATGAGCAGTTCTTC	CATSDPRDRGGNEQFF
.	TRBV11-3	.	TRBJ2-7	TGTGCCACTAAAACAGGTACCTACGAGCAGTACTTC	CATKTGTYEQYF
TRBD2	TRBV11-1	.	TRBJ2-7	TGTGCCAGCAGCATGCCTAGCGGGAGGGTTCACGAGCAGTACTTC	CASSMPSGRVHEQYF
TRBD2	TRBV4-3	.	TRBJ2-1	TGCGCCAGCAGCCAAGGTCTAGCGGGCAATGAGCAGTTCTTC	CASSQGLAGNEQFF
.	TRBV5-5	.	TRBJ1-6	TGTAGTGCGACAGGCCTAAACGATTATAATTCACCCCTCCACTTT	CSATGLNDYNSPLHF
.	TRBV7-2	.	TRBJ2-7	TGTGCCAGCAGCCGGACTTGGTACGAGCAGTACTTC	CASSRTWYEQYF
.	TRBV6-6	.	TRBJ1-1	TGTGCCAGCAGGCCTCTACAGGGAATCACTGAAGCTTTCTTT	CASRPLQGITEAFF
.	TRBV10-3	.	TRBJ2-7	TGTGCCATCAGTGAGTCGACAGCTTCCTACGAGCAGTACTTC	CAISESTASYEQYF
TRBD1	TRBV10-3	.	TRBJ1-5	TGTGCCATCAGTGAGTCGGGACAGGGTTTTCAGCCCCAGCATTTT	CAISESGQGFQPQHF
.	TRBV24-1	.	TRBJ2-1	TGTGCCACCAGTGATTTGCAGAGCGGGCCGGCCCGAAATGAGCAGTTCTTC	CATSDLQSGPARNEQFF
.	TRBV19	few	TRBJ1-1	TGTGCCAGTAGTATAGGTAGTCGCACTGAAGCTTTCTTT	CASSIGSRTEAFF
.	TRBV24-1	few	TRBJ1-4	TGTGCCACCAGTGAAGTGAGGGCATTTGCAACTAATGAAAAACTGTTTTTT	CATSEVRAFATNEKLFF
.	TRBV6-5	.	TRBJ2-7	TGTGCCAGCAGTACCGCAGGGAGGCGCCCCTACGAGCAGTACTTC	CASSTAGRRPYEQYF
TRBD1	TRBV19	.	TRBJ1-2	TGTGCCAGTAGTATAGGGACAGGGGGCAGAGGCTACACCTTC	CASSIGTGGRGYTF
.	TRBV6-5	.	TRBJ1-4	TGTGCCAGCAGTTACTCTGGGGTAGCGGAAAAACTGTTTTTT	CASSYSGVAEKLFF
.	TRBV19	few	TRBJ1-5	TGTGCCAGTAGTGTACAGGGCGCCGGCAATCAGCCCCAGCATTTT	CASSVQGAGNQPQHF
.	TRBV18	few	TRBJ2-1	TGTGCCAGCTCACCCGAACTGACCCTAGGGGATGAGCAGTTCTTC	CASSPELTLGDEQFF
.	TRBV4-1	.	TRBJ1-1	TGCGCCAGCAGCCAAGCGGGAGCGATTTCTGATGAAGCTTTCTTT	CASSQAGAISDEAFF
TRBD1	TRBV7-2	.	TRBJ2-7	TGTGCCAGCAGCTTAGCCCCCGGGACAGGGAACGAGCAGTACTTC	CASSLAPGTGNEQYF
TRBD1	TRBV30	.	TRBJ1-6	TGTGCCTGGAGTTTCCCCAACCGGGACAGCCACTTT	CAWSFPNRDSHF